One and the same sample provided the 16 T cell receptor beta chains below, sequenced in a study of blood T cell repertoires in COVID-19. Profiled with immunoSEQ multiplex PCR; TCRdb holds only in-frame clones, not every one. Among 70,000 to 75,000 clones listed, about 80% were seen once. The sample was peripheral blood. The receptors stem from a man aged 60 to 69 with active or convalescent COVID-19.

The V call is TRBV28, the J call TRBJ2-7; 11 positions match TRBD2. This CDR3 is built from 15 residues. Germline CDR1 MDHEN, CDR2 SYDVKM. V trimming: 3 bases; J trimming: 5 bases; junction bases outside the gene matches: 6. CDR3 loop: CASSFVSGGAHEQYF. CDR3 nucleotides: TGTGCCAGCAGTTTCGTTAGCGGGGGGGCCCACGAGCAGTACTTC.

The V gene is TRBV6-4, the J gene TRBJ1-1; tentatively, D is TRBD1 (6 bases). Looked up from germline, CDR1 is MRHNA and CDR2 is SNTAGT. CDR3 length: 14 amino acids. Trimming took 6 bases from V and 4 from J, leaving 15 bases between them. The CDR3 is CASSPEEGGTEAFF. DNA for the CDR3: TGTGCCAGCAGCCCGGAGGAAGGGGGCACTGAAGCTTTCTTT.

The gene calls are TRBV2 and TRBJ1-1; D is unresolved. CDR3 length: 13 residues. The V gene lost 5 bases and the J gene lost 1 base, with 8 bases spanning the gap. CDR1 and CDR2 from the germline V gene are SNHLY and FYNNEI. CDR3 protein: CASSREENTEAFF. The CDR3 DNA follows: TGTGCCAGCAGTCGAGAGGAGAACACTGAAGCTTTCTTT.

V usage is TRBV18 and J usage is TRBJ2-1; TRBD2 might be the D (5 bases). CDR3 length equals 12 residues. Germline values: CDR1 KGHSH, CDR2 LQKENI. Trimming shortened V by 3 bases and J by 12 bases, and 12 bases separated the two germline ends. The CDR3 protein is CASSPSGDRQFF. The CDR3 DNA reads TGTGCCAGCTCACCCTCCGGGGATCGGCAGTTCTTC.

This clone was seen ten or more times. The gene calls are TRBV6-5 and TRBJ1-2; a possible D gene is TRBD1 (5 bases). This CDR3 has 13 residues. Germline assignment: CDR1 MNHEY and CDR2 SVGAGI. V was cut by 4 bases and J by 2 bases, with 8 bases left in between. The CDR3 DNA reads as TGTGCCAGCAGTTCAGGGTTGAACTATGGCTACACCTTC. Translating gives CASSSGLNYGYTF.

The chain recombines TRBV6-5 with TRBJ2-7; D perhaps matches TRBD1 (6 bases). V lost 2 bases and J lost 0, with 11 bases in between. The germline CDR1 and CDR2 sequences are MNHEY and SVGAGI. The CDR3 spans 15 residues. CDR3 nucleotide sequence: TGTGCCAGCAGTTACCCCGGACAGAGCTCCTACGAGCAGTACTTC. Translated: CASSYPGQSSYEQYF.

This chain links TRBV29-1 with TRBJ2-7, with D perhaps TRBD1 (6 bases). This CDR3 region has 13 residues. V was shortened by 7 bases and J by 3 bases, with 16 bases between the two germline ends. Looked up from germline, CDR1 is SQVTM and CDR2 is ANQGSEA. Here the CDR3 DNA reads TGCAGCGCCATAACAGGGACCATCTACGAGCAGTACTTC. Its protein is CSAITGTIYEQYF.

V and J are TRBV6-1 and TRBJ1-4; 7 nucleotides align to TRBD1. From germline, CDR1 is MNHNS and CDR2 SASEGT. Trimming removed 3 bases from V and 3 bases from J; junction bases left unmatched: 10. The CDR3 length is 17 residues. CDR3 protein: CASSELLPGQPNEKLFF. CDR3 coding DNA: TGTGCCAGCAGTGAGCTTTTACCGGGACAGCCTAATGAAAAACTGTTTTTT.

V gene TRBV28 combines with J gene TRBJ1-2, with 7 bases identical to TRBD1. The trim removed 5 bases at V and 4 bases at J, leaving 1 base unmatched. The germline V gene has CDR1 MDHEN and CDR2 SYDVKM. This CDR3 region has 12 residues. CDR3 loop: CASSGQAYGYTF. CDR3 nucleotides: TGTGCCAGCAGTGGACAGGCCTATGGCTACACCTTC.

As regards this clone: In the same sample, other DNA sequences code for this CDR3. This chain uses TRBV7-9 with TRBJ2-7, with D uncertain. Trimming removed 1 base at V and 0 bases at J, with 7 bases between. The CDR3 consists of 14 residues. CDR1 SEHNR and CDR2 FQNEAQ come from the germline V gene (reference sequence). The CDR3 bases are TGTGCCAGCAGCTTAGGTGGAGCCTCCTACGAGCAGTACTTC. Residues: CASSLGGASYEQYF.

This sequence joins TRBV6-5 and TRBJ2-5, with D possibly being TRBD1 (5 bases). V dropped 2 bases and J dropped 4 bases, with 14 bases sitting between them. The CDR3 is 15 residues long. CDR1 and CDR2 (germline): MNHEY, SVGAGI. CDR3 nucleotides: TGTGCCAGCAGTTACGCCCAGGGTTTCGGAGAGACCCAGTACTTC. Amino acid sequence: CASSYAQGFGETQYF.

This chain uses TRBV10-3 with TRBJ1-4; 7 nucleotides line up with TRBD1. CDR1 and CDR2 (germline): ENHRY, SYGVKD. With 8 bases clipped from V and 6 bases from J, the junction kept 3 bases outside the gene matches. The length of the CDR3 is 12 residues. In DNA form, the CDR3 reads TGTGCCATCGGTGGACAGGATGAAAAACTGTTTTTT. Its protein product is CAIGGQDEKLFF.

V usage is TRBV28 and J usage is TRBJ2-7; D is perhaps TRBD2 (5 bases). Germline CDR1 reads MDHEN; CDR2 reads SYDVKM. There are 13 residues in the CDR3. V lost 2 bases and J lost 0, with 5 bases in between. The CDR3 DNA reads TGTGCCAGCAGTTTACGGGACTCCTACGAGCAGTACTTC. This encodes CASSLRDSYEQYF.

The chain carries TRBV4-2 and TRBJ1-3; D perhaps matches TRBD1 (5 bases). V lost 0 bases and J lost 0, with 9 bases in between. Germline CDR1 reads LGHNA; CDR2 reads YNFKEQ. The CDR3 extends over 16 amino acids. The CDR3: CASSQEFDSSGNTIYF. The DNA of the CDR3 is TGTGCCAGCAGCCAAGAGTTCGACAGCTCTGGAAACACCATATATTTT.

The chain joins TRBV28 to TRBJ2-7; 7 nucleotides align to TRBD1. The length of the CDR3 is 16 residues. Germline V gene lookup returns CDR1 MDHEN and CDR2 SYDVKM. J gave up 0 bases and V 3 bases, and 8 bases lay outside the gene matches. CDR3 residues: CASSFQVPGGSYEQYF. DNA of the CDR3: TGTGCCAGCAGTTTTCAAGTCCCAGGGGGCTCCTACGAGCAGTACTTC.

This clone appeared once. The chain employs TRBV7-8 and TRBJ1-4; 7 nucleotides align to TRBD1. Per germline, CDR1 SGHVS and CDR2 FQNEAQ. The ends lost 0 bases at V and 5 bases at J; junction bases unmatched: 3. The CDR3 has 15 amino acids. CDR3 sequence reads: CASSLAGTVNEKLFF. CDR3 bases: TGTGCCAGCAGCTTAGCGGGGACAGTGAATGAAAAACTGTTTTTT.